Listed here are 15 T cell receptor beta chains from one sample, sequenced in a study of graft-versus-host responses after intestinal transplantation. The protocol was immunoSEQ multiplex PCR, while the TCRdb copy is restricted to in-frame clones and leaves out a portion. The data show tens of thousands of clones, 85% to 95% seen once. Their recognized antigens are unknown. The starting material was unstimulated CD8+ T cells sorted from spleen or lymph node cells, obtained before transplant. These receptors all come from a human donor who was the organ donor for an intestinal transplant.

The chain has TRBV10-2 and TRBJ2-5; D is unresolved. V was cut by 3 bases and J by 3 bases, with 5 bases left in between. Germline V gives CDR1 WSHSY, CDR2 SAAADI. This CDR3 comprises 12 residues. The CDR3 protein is CASSDLEETQYF. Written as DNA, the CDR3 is TGCGCCAGCAGTGATTTAGAAGAGACCCAGTACTTC.

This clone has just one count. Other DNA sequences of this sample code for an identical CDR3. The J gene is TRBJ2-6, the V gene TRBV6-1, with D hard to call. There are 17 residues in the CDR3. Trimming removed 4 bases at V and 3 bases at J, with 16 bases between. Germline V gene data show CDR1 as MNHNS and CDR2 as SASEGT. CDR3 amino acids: CASSVYDPDGGANVLTF. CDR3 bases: TGTGCCAGCAGTGTATACGATCCGGATGGTGGGGCCAACGTCCTGACTTTC.

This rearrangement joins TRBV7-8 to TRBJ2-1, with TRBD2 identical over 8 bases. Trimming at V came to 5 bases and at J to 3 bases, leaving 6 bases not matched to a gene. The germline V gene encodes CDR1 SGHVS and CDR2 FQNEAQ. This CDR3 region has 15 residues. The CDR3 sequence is CASSPTLADYNEQFF. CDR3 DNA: TGTGCCAGCAGCCCGACACTAGCGGACTACAATGAGCAGTTCTTC. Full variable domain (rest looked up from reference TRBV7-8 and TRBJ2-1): GAGVSQSPRYKVAKRGQDVALRCDPISGHVSLFWYQQALGQGPEFLTYFQNEAQLDKSGLPSDRFFAERPEGSVSTLKIQRTQQEDSAVYLCASSPTLADYNEQFFGPGTRLTVL.

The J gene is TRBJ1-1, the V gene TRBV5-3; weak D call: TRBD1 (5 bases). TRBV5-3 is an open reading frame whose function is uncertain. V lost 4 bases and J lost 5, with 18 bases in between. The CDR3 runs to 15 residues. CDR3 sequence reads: CARSPCGRGGTEAFF. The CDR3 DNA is TGTGCCAGAAGCCCTTGTGGTAGGGGAGGAACTGAAGCTTTCTTT.

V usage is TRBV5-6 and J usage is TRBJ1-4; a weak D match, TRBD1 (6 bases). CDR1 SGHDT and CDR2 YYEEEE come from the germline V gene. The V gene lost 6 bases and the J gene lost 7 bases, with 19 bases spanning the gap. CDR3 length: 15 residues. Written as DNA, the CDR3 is TGTGCCAGCACCTTCTCCGGGGGCGGGGGTGAAAAACTGTTTTTT. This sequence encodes CASTFSGGGGEKLFF.

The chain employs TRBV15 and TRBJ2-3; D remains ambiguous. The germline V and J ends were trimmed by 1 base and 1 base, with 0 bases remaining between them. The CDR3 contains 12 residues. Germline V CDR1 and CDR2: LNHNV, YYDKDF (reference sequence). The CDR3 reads CATSRGTDTQYF. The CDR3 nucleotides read TGTGCCACCAGCAGAGGCACAGATACGCAGTATTTT. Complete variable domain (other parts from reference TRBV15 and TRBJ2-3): DAMVIQNPRYQVTQFGKPVTLSCSQTLNHNVMYWYQQKSSQAPKLLFHYYDKDFNNEADTPDNFQSRRPNTSFCFLDIRSPGLGDTAMYLCATSRGTDTQYFGPGTRLTVL.

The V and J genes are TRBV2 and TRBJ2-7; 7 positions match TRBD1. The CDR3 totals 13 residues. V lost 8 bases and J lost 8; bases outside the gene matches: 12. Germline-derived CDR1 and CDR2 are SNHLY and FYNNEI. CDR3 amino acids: CASRNRGELKQYF. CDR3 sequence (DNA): TGTGCCAGCCGCAACAGGGGAGAGTTGAAGCAGTACTTC.

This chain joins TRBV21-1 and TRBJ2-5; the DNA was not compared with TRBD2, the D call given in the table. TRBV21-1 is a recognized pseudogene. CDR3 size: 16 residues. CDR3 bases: TGTGCCAGCAGCAAAGAAGAGGGAGGAAGGGGAGAGACCCAGTACTTC. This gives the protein CASSKEEGGRGETQYF.

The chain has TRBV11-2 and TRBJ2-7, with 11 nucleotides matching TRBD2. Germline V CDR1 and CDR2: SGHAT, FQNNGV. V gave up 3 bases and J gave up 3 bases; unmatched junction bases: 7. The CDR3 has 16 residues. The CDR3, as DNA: TGTGCCAGCAGCTTCCTAGCGGGGGGAAGCCTCTACGAGCAGTACTTC. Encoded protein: CASSFLAGGSLYEQYF.

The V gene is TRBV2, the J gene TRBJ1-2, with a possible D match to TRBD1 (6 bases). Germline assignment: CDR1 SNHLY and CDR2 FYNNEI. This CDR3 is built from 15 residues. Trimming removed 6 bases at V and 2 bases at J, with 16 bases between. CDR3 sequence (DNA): TGTGCCAGCAGATTACAGGGAGGAGGAAACTATGGCTACACCTTC. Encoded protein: CASRLQGGGNYGYTF.

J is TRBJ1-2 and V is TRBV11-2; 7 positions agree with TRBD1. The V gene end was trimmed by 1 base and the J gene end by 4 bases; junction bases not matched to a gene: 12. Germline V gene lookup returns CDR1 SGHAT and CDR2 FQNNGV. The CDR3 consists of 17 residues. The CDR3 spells CASSLGAGGIGVYGYTF. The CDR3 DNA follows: TGTGCCAGCAGCTTAGGGGCAGGGGGAATCGGGGTCTATGGCTACACCTTC.

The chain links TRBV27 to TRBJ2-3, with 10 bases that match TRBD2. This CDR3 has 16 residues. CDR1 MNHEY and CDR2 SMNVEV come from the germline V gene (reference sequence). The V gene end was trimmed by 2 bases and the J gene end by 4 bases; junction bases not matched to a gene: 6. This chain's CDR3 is CASSLGAGGVSDTQYF. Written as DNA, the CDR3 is TGTGCCAGCAGTTTAGGAGCGGGGGGGGTGTCAGATACGCAGTATTTT.

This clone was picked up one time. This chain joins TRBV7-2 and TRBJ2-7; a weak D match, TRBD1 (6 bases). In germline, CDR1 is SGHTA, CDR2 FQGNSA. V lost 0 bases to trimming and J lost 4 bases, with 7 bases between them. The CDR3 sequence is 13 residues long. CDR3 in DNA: TGTGCCAGCAGCTTAGCGGGGGCGTACGAGCAGTACTTC. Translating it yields CASSLAGAYEQYF.

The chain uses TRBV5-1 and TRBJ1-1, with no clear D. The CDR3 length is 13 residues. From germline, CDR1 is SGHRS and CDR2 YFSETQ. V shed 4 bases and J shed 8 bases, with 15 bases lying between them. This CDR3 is CASSPRTQTEAFF. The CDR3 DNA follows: TGCGCCAGCAGCCCCAGGACCCAGACCGAAGCTTTCTTT.

CDR3 region: CASSQDPLGQDTDTQYF. The DNA for the CDR3 is TGCGCCAGCAGCCAAGATCCTTTGGGACAGGACACAGATACGCAGTATTTT. The chain is built from TRBV4-3 and TRBJ2-3; 8 nucleotides match TRBD1. With V trimmed by 0 bases and J by 2 bases, 7 bases remained unmatched. This CDR3 contains 17 residues. CDR1 LGHNA and CDR2 YSLEER come from the germline V gene.